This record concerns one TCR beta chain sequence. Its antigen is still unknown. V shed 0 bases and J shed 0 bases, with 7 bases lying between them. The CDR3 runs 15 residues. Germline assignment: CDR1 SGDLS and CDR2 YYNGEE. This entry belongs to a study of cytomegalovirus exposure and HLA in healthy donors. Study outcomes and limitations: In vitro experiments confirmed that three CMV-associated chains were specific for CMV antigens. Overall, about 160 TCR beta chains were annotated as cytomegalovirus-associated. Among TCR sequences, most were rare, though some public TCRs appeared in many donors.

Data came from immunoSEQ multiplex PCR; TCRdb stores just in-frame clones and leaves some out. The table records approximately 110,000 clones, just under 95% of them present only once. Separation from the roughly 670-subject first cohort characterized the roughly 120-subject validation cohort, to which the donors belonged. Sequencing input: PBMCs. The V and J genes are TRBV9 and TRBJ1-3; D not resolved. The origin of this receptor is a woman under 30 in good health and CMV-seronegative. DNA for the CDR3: TGTGCCAGCAGCGTAGGGGCTTTCTCTGGAAACACCATATATTTT. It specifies CASSVGAFSGNTIYF.